Below are 21 T cell receptor beta chains sequenced from a single sample in a study of T cell responses to AZD1222 COVID-19 vaccine. The assay was immunoSEQ multiplex PCR, and TCRdb's table has in-frame clones only and misses some. The data show 130,000 to 150,000 clones, about 81% seen once. The starting material was peripheral blood, obtained on day 0 of MenACWY control vaccination. These receptors were taken from an adult in good health.

The chain combines TRBV18 with TRBJ1-2; 7 positions agree with TRBD1. This CDR3 is built from 16 residues. Per germline, CDR1 KGHSH and CDR2 LQKENI. V lost 3 bases to trimming and J lost 8 bases; unmatched junction nucleotides: 15. CDR3 in DNA: TGTGCCAGCTCACCCAGAACTCAGGGGGAATCGAGGGGCTACACCTTC. Residues: CASSPRTQGESRGYTF. Variable domain in full (rest from reference TRBV18 and TRBJ1-2): NAGVMQNPRHLVRRRGQEARLRCSPMKGHSHVYWYRQLPEEGLKFMVYLQKENIIDESGMPKERFSAEFPKEGPSILRIQQVVRGDSAAYFCASSPRTQGESRGYTFGSGTRLTVV.

The J gene is TRBJ1-1, the V gene TRBV15; D is undetermined. The CDR3 contains 13 residues. Trimming pared 0 bases from V and 0 bases from J, leaving 2 bases between. Germline CDR1 and CDR2: LNHNV and YYDKDF (reference sequence). CDR3 region: CATSRDVNTEAFF. CDR3 sequence (DNA): TGTGCCACCAGCAGAGATGTGAACACTGAAGCTTTCTTT.

This clone has just one count. The rearrangement links TRBV6-2 or TRBV6-3 to TRBJ2-5; 8 bases are a match to TRBD2. The CDR3 covers 13 residues. V was clipped by 6 bases and J by 4 bases; unmatched bases: 4. Germline CDR1 MNHEY, CDR2 SVGEGT. The CDR3 is CASSRSGAETQYF. DNA for the CDR3: TGTGCCAGCAGCCGTAGCGGGGCAGAGACCCAGTACTTC.

The gene calls are TRBV7-9 and TRBJ2-1, with D unresolved. CDR1 and CDR2 (germline): SEHNR, FQNEAQ (reference sequence). The CDR3 is made up of 13 amino acids. V shed 1 base and J shed 5 bases, with 6 bases lying between them. The CDR3 loop is CASSLEANNEQFF. The DNA for the CDR3 is TGTGCCAGCAGCTTAGAGGCAAACAATGAGCAGTTCTTC. Full variable domain (missing parts from reference TRBV7-9 and TRBJ2-1): DTGVSQNPRHKITKRGQNVTFRCDPISEHNRLYWYRQTLGQGPEFLTYFQNEAQLEKSRLLSDRFSAERPKGSFSTLEIQRTEQGDSAMYLCASSLEANNEQFFGPGTRLTVL.

This chain links TRBV5-4 with TRBJ2-1, with D perhaps TRBD1 (5 bases). V lost 0 bases, J lost 1 base, and 14 bases lay in between. The CDR3 has 17 residues. CDR1 and CDR2 (germline): SGHNT, YYREEE (reference sequence). The CDR3 DNA reads as TGTGCCAGCAGCTTGGCGGCAGGGAATCCTTCCTACAATGAGCAGTTCTTC. Its protein product is CASSLAAGNPSYNEQFF.

The rearrangement links TRBV28 to TRBJ1-4; the D is unclear. The V end lost 1 base, the J end lost 0 bases, and 6 bases lay between the germline ends. Germline lookup yields CDR1 MDHEN and CDR2 SYDVKM. The CDR3 is 15 residues long. The CDR3 is CASSLLDATNEKLFF. The DNA of the CDR3 is TGTGCCAGCAGTTTATTGGACGCAACTAATGAAAAACTGTTTTTT.

This chain connects TRBV7-3 to TRBJ2-3; TRBD2 agrees at 7 bases. Germline CDR1 is SGHTA and CDR2 is FQGTGA. The CDR3 runs 15 residues. Trimming at V came to 2 bases and at J to 6 bases, leaving 8 bases not matched to a gene. As DNA, the CDR3 is TGTGCCAGCAGCTTAGGGGCGGGGAGGGCTGATACGCAGTATTTT. Encoded protein: CASSLGAGRADTQYF.

The chain combines TRBV6-6 with TRBJ2-3, with 9 positions matching TRBD1. This CDR3 has 15 amino acids. The germline V gene has CDR1 MNHNY and CDR2 SVGAGI (reference sequence). The ends lost 6 bases at V and 2 bases at J; junction bases unmatched: 6. The CDR3 coding sequence is TGTGCCAGCAGGCTAAGACAGGGGGTCACAGATACGCAGTATTTT. Protein: CASRLRQGVTDTQYF.

The chain's CDR3 is CASGTGTGDYNEQFF. The CDR3 DNA is TGTGCTAGTGGGACCGGGACAGGGGACTACAATGAGCAGTTCTTC. The rearrangement links TRBV12-5 to TRBJ2-1, with 10 bases lining up with TRBD1. The CDR3 extends over 15 amino acids. Germline CDR1 LGHNT, CDR2 FRNRAP. With 6 bases clipped from V and 3 bases from J, the junction kept 5 bases outside the gene matches.

The genes are TRBV28 and TRBJ2-7; D tentatively fits TRBD1 or TRBD2 (5 bases each). The V and J ends lost 6 bases and 3 bases respectively, with 15 bases between them. The CDR3 spans 14 residues. CDR1 is MDHEN, CDR2 SYDVKM, per germline. The CDR3 loop is CASSTFFGGYEQYV. The DNA of the CDR3 is TGTGCCAGCAGCACTTTCTTTGGGGGCTACGAGCAGTACGTC.

This clone has only a few counts. This chain joins TRBV7-9 and TRBJ2-5; 8 bases line up with TRBD2. Germline V gene lookup returns CDR1 SEHNR and CDR2 FQNEAQ (reference sequence). The trim removed 4 bases at V and 3 bases at J, leaving 10 bases unmatched. This CDR3 is built from 16 residues. This CDR3 reads CASSSRLARMEETQYF. The CDR3 region has the DNA TGTGCCAGCAGCTCCCGACTAGCGAGAATGGAAGAGACCCAGTACTTC.

The rearrangement uses TRBV4-1 and TRBJ1-1; TRBD1 agrees at 8 bases. CDR1 and CDR2 (germline): MGHRA, YSYEKL. The length of the CDR3 is 18 residues. The V segment lost 4 bases and the J segment 3 bases; nucleotides outside the gene matches: 16. The CDR3 bases are TGCGCCAGCAGCCCACCGGACAGGGTAAATCCTACGGACACTGAAGCTTTCTTT. Translated, it gives CASSPPDRVNPTDTEAFF.

The chain carries TRBV5-5 and TRBJ2-7; no reliable D call. The CDR3 contains 14 residues. Germline CDR1 SGHKS, CDR2 YYEKEE (reference sequence). Deletions cut 0 bases from V and 0 bases from J, with 7 bases between. CDR3: CASSLVSSSYEQYF. CDR3 sequence (DNA): TGTGCCAGCAGCTTGGTATCGAGCTCCTACGAGCAGTACTTC. The full variable domain, completed using reference TRBV5-5 and TRBJ2-7, is DAGVTQSPTHLIKTRGQQVTLRCSPISGHKSVSWYQQVLGQGPQFIFQYYEKEERGRGNFPDRFSARQFPNYSSELNVNALLLGDSALYLCASSLVSSSYEQYFGPGTRLTVT.

The rearrangement joins TRBV29-1 to TRBJ1-1, with TRBD1 matching over 8 bases. The CDR3 runs to 13 residues. CDR1 is SQVTM, CDR2 ANQGSEA, per germline. The ends lost 7 bases at V and 5 bases at J; junction bases unmatched: 9. CDR3 loop: CSAIGQGKTEAFF. DNA for the CDR3: TGCAGCGCCATTGGACAGGGAAAAACTGAAGCTTTCTTT.

This clone has only a few counts. The chain's CDR3 is CASSPPRAGEGEAFF. In DNA, the CDR3 is TGTGCCAGCAGCCCCCCGAGGGCGGGGGAAGGTGAAGCTTTCTTT. The chain has TRBV14 and TRBJ1-1; D possibly corresponds to TRBD1 (5 bases). Germline V gene sequence: CDR1 SGHDN, CDR2 FVKESK. This CDR3 comprises 15 residues. V was shortened by 4 bases and J by 7 bases, with 19 bases between the two germline ends.

The chain has TRBV28 and TRBJ1-6; D remains unclear. V lost 6 bases, J lost 10 bases, and 10 bases lay in between. The length of the CDR3 is 12 residues. Germline CDR1 is MDHEN and CDR2 is SYDVKM. CDR3 DNA sequence: TGTGCCAGCAGCACCGTTGGGTCACCCCTCCACTTT. Its translation is CASSTVGSPLHF.

This chain links TRBV6-1 with TRBJ1-4; the D is unclear. CDR1 is MNHNS, CDR2 SASEGT, per germline. V gave up 0 bases and J gave up 6 bases, with 14 bases separating them. This CDR3 spans 16 amino acids. For the CDR3, the DNA is TGTGCCAGCAGTGAAGCAAGACTCAGATACTATGAAAAACTGTTTTTT. Amino acids: CASSEARLRYYEKLFF.

The V and J genes are TRBV18 and TRBJ1-2; D is unclear. Germline-derived CDR1 and CDR2 are KGHSH and LQKENI. Trimming removed 2 bases from V and 2 bases from J, with 6 bases in between. The CDR3 covers 13 residues. CDR3 in DNA: TGTGCCAGCTCACCAAAGGAGAACTATGGCTACACCTTC. Translation: CASSPKENYGYTF.

The chain combines TRBV6-4 with TRBJ2-3, with 9 bases aligning to TRBD1. The CDR3 totals 16 residues. The ends lost 6 bases at V and 4 bases at J; junction bases unmatched: 11. Germline V gene data show CDR1 as MRHNA and CDR2 as SNTAGT. Here the CDR3 reads CASSATGGLRADTQYF. As DNA, the CDR3 is TGTGCCAGCAGCGCGACAGGGGGGTTGCGCGCAGATACGCAGTATTTT.

The V call is TRBV3-1 (or the pseudogene TRBV3-2), the J call TRBJ2-1, with unresolved D. The germline CDR1 and CDR2 sequences are LGHDT and YNNKEL (reference sequence). The CDR3 totals 14 residues. The ends were cut back, 0 bases at V and 10 bases at J, with 13 bases in the middle. CDR3 residues: CASSQESLSAEQFF. The CDR3 DNA sequence: TGTGCCAGCAGCCAAGAGTCGCTCAGCGCAGAGCAGTTCTTC.

The V call is TRBV3-1 (or the pseudogene TRBV3-2), the J call TRBJ2-5; TRBD2 agrees at 9 bases. V dropped 2 bases and J dropped 0; count of bases not matched to a gene: 4. The germline V gene encodes CDR1 LGHDT and CDR2 YNNKEL (reference sequence). This CDR3 is built from 16 residues. CDR3 sequence (DNA): TGTGCCAGCAGCCAAATAGCGGGAGCACACCAAGAGACCCAGTACTTC. It yields the protein CASSQIAGAHQETQYF.